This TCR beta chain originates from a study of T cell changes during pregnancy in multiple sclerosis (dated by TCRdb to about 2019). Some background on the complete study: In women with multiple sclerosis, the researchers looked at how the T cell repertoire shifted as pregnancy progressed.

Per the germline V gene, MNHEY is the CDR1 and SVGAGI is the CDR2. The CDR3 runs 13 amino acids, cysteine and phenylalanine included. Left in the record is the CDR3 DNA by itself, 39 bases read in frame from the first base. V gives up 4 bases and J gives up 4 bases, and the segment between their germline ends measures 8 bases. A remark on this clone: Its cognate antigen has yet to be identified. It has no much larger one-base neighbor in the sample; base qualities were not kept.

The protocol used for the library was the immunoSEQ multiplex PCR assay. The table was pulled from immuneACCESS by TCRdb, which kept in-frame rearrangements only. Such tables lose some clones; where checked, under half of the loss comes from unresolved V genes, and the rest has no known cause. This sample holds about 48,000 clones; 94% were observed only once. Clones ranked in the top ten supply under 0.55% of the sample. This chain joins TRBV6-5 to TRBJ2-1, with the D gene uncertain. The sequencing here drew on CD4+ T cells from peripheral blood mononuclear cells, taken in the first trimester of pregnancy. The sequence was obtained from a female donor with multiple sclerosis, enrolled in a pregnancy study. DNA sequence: TGTGCCAGCAGTTGGGCACCTTACAATGAGCAGTTCTTC. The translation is CASSWAPYNEQFF.